Listed below are T cell receptor beta chains from one sample, sequenced in a study of T cell responses to AZD1222 COVID-19 vaccine. Libraries were prepared by immunoSEQ multiplex PCR; TCRdb keeps only in-frame clonotypes and omits some of them. There are some 110,000 clones in the sample; 85% to 95% occur only once, and around 1.5% lies in the top ten. The sample consisted of peripheral blood, taken on day 0 of AZD1222 vaccination. The receptors were gathered from an adult in good health. Both conserved end residues are part of each CDR3. A D gene is named only where the DNA matches it firmly.

D gene: .; V gene: TRBV15; CDR3 protein: CATSRDRNLWGHEQFF
D gene: .; V gene: TRBV6-5; CDR3 protein: CASSYWAGASGNTIYF
D gene: .; V gene: TRBV30; CDR3 protein: CASRRTEAFF
D gene: .; V gene: TRBV4-2; CDR3 protein: CASSQVGATNEKLFF
D gene: .; V gene: TRBV6-4; CDR3 protein: CASSEARTIDYGYTF
D gene: TRBD1; V gene: TRBV7-9; CDR3 protein: CASSYLQGGMNEKLFF
D gene: TRBD1; V gene: TRBV5-6; CDR3 protein: CASSLWDRHNQPQHF
D gene: .; V gene: TRBV6-5; CDR3 protein: CADQRGPAGGQPQHF
D gene: .; V gene: TRBV3-1/TRBV3-2; CDR3 protein: CASSRTEDYGYTF
D gene: TRBD2; V gene: TRBV11-3; CDR3 protein: CASSPGLAGETQYF
D gene: .; V gene: TRBV5-1; CDR3 protein: CASSPTGVGYTF
D gene: .; V gene: TRBV2; CDR3 protein: CASSSIRFSTDTQYF
D gene: .; V gene: TRBV7-2; CDR3 protein: CASSLGMGAEAFF
D gene: TRBD1; V gene: TRBV18; CDR3 protein: CASSPLTGGGIGEAFF
D gene: TRBD1; V gene: TRBV30; CDR3 protein: CAWSVMYRGRSGYTF
D gene: .; V gene: TRBV5-4; CDR3 protein: CASSLANRKETQYF
D gene: .; V gene: TRBV29-1; CDR3 protein: CSVVTGIYGYTF
D gene: .; V gene: TRBV7-8; CDR3 protein: CASSLATGLSESPLHF
D gene: TRBD2; V gene: TRBV5-1; CDR3 protein: CASRQVGGSTDTQYF
D gene: .; V gene: TRBV5-1; CDR3 protein: CASSLEGPGTTGELFF
D gene: TRBD1; V gene: TRBV18; CDR3 protein: CASSPTGGEAFF
D gene: .; V gene: TRBV29-1; CDR3 protein: CSVDGEDYGYTF
D gene: TRBD2; V gene: TRBV9; CDR3 protein: CASSVTSGGAEDTQYF
D gene: .; V gene: TRBV30; CDR3 protein: CAWSSLSPYGYTF
D gene: .; V gene: TRBV5-1; CDR3 protein: CASSLHGLSGYTF